This TCR beta chain was captured in a study of beta chain features in type 1 diabetes (dated by TCRdb to the late 2010s). With regard to the full study: Patients and healthy donors did not differ in mean age, gender distribution, total cell number or subset yield. Across all samples, 90 million to 130 million sorted cells were examined, and cell number per subset correlated strongly with RNA yield. The study compared TCRB repertoires of sorted circulating CD4+ T cell subsets between recently diagnosed type 1 diabetes patients and matched healthy donors. Regulatory and stem cell-like memory subsets were isolated from only 8 patients and roughly 8 healthy donors, whereas naive and central memory subsets came from all 30 or so donors.

CDR1 and CDR2, looked up from the germline V gene, are SGHTA and FQGNSA. Reading from cysteine to phenylalanine, the CDR3 counts 15 amino acids. Here the CDR3 DNA is all that survives: 45 bases in frame from base 1. V lost 3 bases and J lost 4 bases; the stretch between them is 10 bases long. Each donor gave one peripheral blood draw, approximately 110 mL on average, collected into heparinised tubes. Naive, central memory, regulatory and stem cell-like memory CD4+ T cells were sorted on a BD FACSAria II using a panel including CD45RO, CCR7, CD25, CD127, CD95 and CD27. A purity above 95% was achieved for all sorted populations. Right away, PBMCs were isolated by Lymphoprep density gradient centrifugation and were stained directly, with no culture step. So that batch effects would be minimized, each experiment stained and sorted samples in pairs, pairing one healthy donor with one patient. The research as a whole found: A moderate but significant shortening of TCRB CDR3 length was observed in type 1 diabetes patients in all four CD4+ subsets. Because small numbers of individuals were included in the HLA sub-analyses, any influence of HLA type on TCRB rearrangement was left unresolved. PCR might favor shorter templates, but patient and control samples were amplified and corrected together, so any skew would affect both groups equally. Because cDNA was sequenced instead of genomic DNA, activated cells with high expression could be over-represented, although the groups did not differ in activation or CD3 levels. Naive, central memory and regulatory TCRB repertoires appeared more similar among patients than among healthy donors. Patients with type 1 diabetes made fewer insertions and deleted more nucleotides at VDJ recombination sites, implying thymic rearrangement abnormalities.

Of note for this clone: Its specific antigen is unknown. No quality values exist for individual bases; no much larger clone is one base distant. Other DNA variants within this sample encode the same CDR3.

All of the isolated RNA was reverse transcribed with the High Capacity cDNA Reverse Transcription Kit, so expressed TCRB transcripts were sequenced. Deep immunoSEQ sequencing was performed on naive, central memory and regulatory T cell samples, with an average of roughly 3.6 million total reads per sample. Sorted cells were lysed in RLT buffer, and RNA was extracted using DNase-treated RNeasy Micro or Mini kits according to cell number. Each cell subset was processed separately to prevent cross-contamination, with patient and healthy donor samples processed together. Using the immunoSEQ multiplex PCR, TCRB sequences were amplified from cDNA into 87-bp fragments spanning the CDR3 region. Sequencing of the amplicons was done on the Illumina HiSeq platform. Per the source publication's procedure: PCR bias was corrected computationally using synthetic template baselines, and reads within Hamming distance 2 were collapsed, with unmergeable singletons discarded. By aligning reads against IMGT, V, D and J genes, CDR3 length, and insertions or deletions at six rearrangement sites were assigned. Within each subset, clonotype counts were normalized to sorted cell number, after which true diversity and Gini coefficients were computed with the tcR R package. The overlap coefficient, calculated on TCRB nucleotide sequences, was used to quantify repertoire sharing. As a proxy for the pre-selection repertoire, out-of-frame TCRB sequences from naive cells were analyzed. Sourced from immuneACCESS, this table was stored by TCRdb with only in-frame sequences that have V and J called. A share of the clones is absent; for the studies checked, an unresolved V gene accounts for under half, and the remainder has no known explanation. That table gives V, J and clone size, and the DNA gave D and trimming. Recorded for this sample are 450,000 to 600,000 clones; about 32% of them occurred a single time. Around 0.065% of the sample is taken by the ten largest.

Rearrangement joined TRBV7-2 to TRBJ2-6; TRBD2 is perhaps the D gene, given 6 matching bases. Sequencing was performed on naive CD4+ T cells from blood. This specimen's cell subset or site label, interpreted: true naive CD4+ T cells. This clonotype originated in a young man in good health. Here is the DNA: TGTGCCAGCAGCTTGGAGGGGTCCGGGGCCAACGTCCTGACTTTC. Its protein is CASSLEGSGANVLTF.